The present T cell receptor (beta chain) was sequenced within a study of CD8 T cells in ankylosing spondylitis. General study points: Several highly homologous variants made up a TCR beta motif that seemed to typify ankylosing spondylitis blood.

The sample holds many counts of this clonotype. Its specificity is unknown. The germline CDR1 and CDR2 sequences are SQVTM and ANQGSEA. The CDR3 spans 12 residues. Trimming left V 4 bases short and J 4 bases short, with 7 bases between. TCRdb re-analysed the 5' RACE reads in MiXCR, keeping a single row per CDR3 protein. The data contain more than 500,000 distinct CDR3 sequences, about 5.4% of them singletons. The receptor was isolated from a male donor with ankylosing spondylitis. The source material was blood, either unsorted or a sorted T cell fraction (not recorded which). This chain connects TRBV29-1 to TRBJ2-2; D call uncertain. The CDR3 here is CSVGGITGELFF. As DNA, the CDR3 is TGCAGCGTTGGAGGCATCACCGGGGAGCTGTTTTTT.